Given below is one T cell receptor beta chain in context. This sample was included in a study of blood T cell repertoires in COVID-19. Study background: Whether acute or convalescent, the COVID-19 samples came from the United States, Italy and Spain. T cells, B-cell-depleted T cells, or PBMCs supplied cDNA or gDNA.

Under the authors' procedure: Amplifying reference gene primers gave estimates of nucleated cell counts. Profiled with immunoSEQ multiplex PCR; TCRdb holds only in-frame clones, not every one. V, J and clone size derive from that table, while D and trimming were established from the DNA sequence. The sample consists of tens of thousands of clones, 65% to 85% of them appearing once. The sample consisted of peripheral blood. The clonotype was recovered from a woman aged 60-70 years with acute or convalescent COVID-19.

This chain's CDR3 is CASSRDFDEQYF. Here the CDR3 DNA reads TGCGCCAGCAGCCGGGACTTCGACGAGCAGTACTTC. The gene calls are TRBV5-1 and TRBJ2-7; D perhaps matches TRBD2 (6 bases). In germline, CDR1 is SGHRS, CDR2 YFSETQ. V was clipped by 4 bases and J by 5 bases, with 10 bases between them. CDR3 length: 12 residues.